The next 11 T cell receptor delta chains were all read from a single sample in a study of γδ T cells in repeated Plasmodium falciparum infection. TCRdb re-called the multiplex PCR reads through CATT. Of some 100,000 delta-chain clones listed, 1.4% are singletons. Gammadelta T cells were flow-sorted from PBMC into Vgamma9/Vdelta2+ and Vdelta2-negative populations for bulk analysis. Input material: gamma-delta T cells from blood. The receptors here all came from a pool of human donors (malaria-infected and uninfected, not separated).

The V gene call reads TRDV1; no J gene was called; the table assigns TRDD3, which was not confirmed against the DNA. The germline CDR1 and CDR2 sequences are TSWWSYY and QGS. The CDR3 length is 22 residues. CDR3 in amino acids: CALGGPSPPPLRPPGDTDKLIF. CDR3 bases: TGTGCTCTTGGGGGACCCTCCCCCCCCCCCCTACGCCCCCCGGGGGATACCGATAAGCTCATCTTT.

This clone was seen a handful of times. It is likely a read error: a sequence one base away is far more abundant. This CDR3 is also generated by other DNA sequences in the sample. The chain carries TRDV2 and TRDJ1; tentative D call: TRDD3 (5 bases). The J gene is absent in TCRdb and was assigned here via DNA matching to germline. The V end lost 0 bases, the J end lost 0 bases, and 16 bases lay between the germline ends. CDR1 is GEAIGNYY and CDR2 is EKD in the germline V gene. CDR3 length: 17 residues. CDR3 DNA sequence: TGTGCCTGTGACACCGTGTCCTCTCCGGGATACACCGATAAACTCATCTTT. It yields the protein CACDTVSSPGYTDKLIF.

At least ten counts were recorded for this clone. V and J are TRDV1 and TRDJ1, with no clear D. V lost 3 bases and J 5 bases, leaving 10 bases between the germline ends. Per the germline V gene, CDR1 is TSWWSYY and CDR2 is QGS. The CDR3 is 13 residues long. The CDR3 coding sequence is TGTGCTCTTGGGGACCCCTCCTTTGATAAACTCATCTTT. The encoded protein is CALGDPSFDKLIF.

This clone showed up many times. This DNA's translation and the protein TCRdb lists, from a much larger clone, do not match at residue 8, likely due to a read error; the protein shown is translated from the DNA. The chain couples TRDV2 to TRDJ1, with TRDD3 identical over 9 bases. Germline CDR1 and CDR2: GEAIGNYY and EKD. CDR3 size: 19 residues. V gave up 0 bases and J gave up 0 bases; unmatched junction bases: 13. CDR3 sequence reads: CACDTVGRGYVGYTDKLIF. CDR3 sequence (DNA): TGTGCCTGTGACACCGTAGGTAGGGGATACGTGGGGTACACCGATAAACTCATCTTT.

For this clone: This DNA's translation differs at residue 8 from TCRdb's protein, which comes from a much larger clone; a read error is likely, and the protein shown is translated from the DNA. J is TRDJ1 and V is TRDV1; 13 positions agree with TRDD3. Germline loops: CDR1 TSWWSYY, CDR2 QGS. The CDR3 consists of 23 residues. V was pared by 2 bases and J by 0 bases, with 21 bases of the junction left unmatched. CDR3 loop: CALGERGTTFTGGYAVYTDKLIF. The CDR3 DNA sequence: TGTGCTCTTGGGGAAAGGGGCACGACTTTCACTGGGGGATACGCGGTGTACACCGATAAACTCATCTTT.

Turning to this clone: A much larger clone differs from this one at a single base, so this may be a read error. V is TRDV1 and J is TRDJ1, with TRDD3 as a possible D gene (5 bases). V lost 2 bases, J lost 0 bases, and 19 bases lay in between. From germline, CDR1 is TSWWSYY and CDR2 QGS. The CDR3 length is 18 residues. This chain's CDR3 is CALGEFGNRYINTDKLIF. CDR3 bases: TGTGCTCTTGGGGAATTCGGCAACCGATACATTAACACCGATAAACTCATCTTT.

This clone came up a few times. TCRdb has a much larger clone's protein, which differs at residue 8 from the translation of this DNA, likely because of a read error; what is shown is the protein translated from the DNA. CDR3 DNA sequence: TGCGCCTTTAGCGTGAGGGGGGGATACACCGATAAACTCATCTTT. Protein product: CAFSVRGGYTDKLIF. This sequence joins TRDV3 and TRDJ1, with TRDD3 matching over 7 bases. Germline V gene sequence: CDR1 TVYSNPD, CDR2 GDNSRS (reference sequence). This CDR3 has 15 amino acids.

As for this clone: TCRdb's listed protein matches a much larger clone and diverges from this DNA's translation at residue 11, likely through a read error; the protein shown comes from the DNA. The chain joins TRDV2 to TRDJ1, with D maybe TRDD3 (5 bases). As TCRdb names no J gene, one was assigned here on the basis of a DNA match to germline. CDR1 and CDR2 (germline): GEAIGNYY, EKD. With 2 bases removed from V and 5 bases from J, the gap between germline ends came to 20 bases. This CDR3 is built from 16 residues. The CDR3 protein is CACDKVGNAPQDKLIF. CDR3 nucleotide sequence: TGTGCCTGTGACAAGGTGGGGAATGCCCCTCAGGATAAACTCATCTTT.

This clone was counted a few times. With a far larger clone one base away, a read error is the likely cause. Other DNA variants within this sample encode the same CDR3. The gene calls are TRDV1 and TRDJ1, with D maybe TRDD2 (5 bases). TCRdb carries no J gene annotation; the J gene was assigned here by matching the DNA with germline. Germline CDR1 and CDR2: TSWWSYY and QGS. Trimming pared 9 bases from V and 1 base from J, leaving 30 bases between. CDR3 length: 19 amino acids. CDR3 region: CALEIYLRIPVGPTDKLIF. The CDR3 nucleotides are TGTGCTCTCGAGATATACCTACGTATACCAGTGGGACCCACCGATAAACTCATCTTT.

This clone was seen a handful of times. A read error likely explains this, since a far larger clone differs by one base. This sample includes further DNA sequences coding for the same CDR3. The chain's CDR3 is CASFRGINIDKLIF. CDR3 DNA sequence: TGTGCCTCTTTCAGGGGGATAAACATCGATAAACTCATCTTT. The gene calls are TRDV3 and TRDJ1; 8 positions match TRDD3. No J gene was available from TCRdb, and it was assigned here by a germline match of the DNA. The CDR3 is 14 residues long. CDR1 TVYSNPD and CDR2 GDNSRS come from the germline V gene (reference sequence). Losses at the gene ends were 4 bases for V and 4 bases for J; bases not matched to a gene: 11.

This clone has a count of ten or more. A much larger clone differs by one base, so this may be a read error. Other nucleotide sequences from this sample produce the same CDR3. In nucleotides, the CDR3 is TGTGCTCTTGGGGAACGTCCGAGGTACTGGGGAATGGTTCGGTACACCGATAAGCTCATCTTT. Encoded protein: CALGERPRYWGMVRYTDKLIF. The V and J genes are TRDV1 and TRDJ1; 7 positions agree with TRDD3. The germline V gene encodes CDR1 TSWWSYY and CDR2 QGS. This CDR3 spans 21 amino acids.